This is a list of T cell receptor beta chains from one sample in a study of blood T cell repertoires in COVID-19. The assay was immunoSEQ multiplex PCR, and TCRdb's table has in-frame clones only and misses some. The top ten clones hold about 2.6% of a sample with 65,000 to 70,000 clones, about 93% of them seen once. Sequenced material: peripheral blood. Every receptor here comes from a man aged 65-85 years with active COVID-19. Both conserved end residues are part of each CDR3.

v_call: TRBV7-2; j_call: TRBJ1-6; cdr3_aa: CASSPTGQGNSPLHF
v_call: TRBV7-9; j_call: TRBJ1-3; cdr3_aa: CASSPPGGNTIYF
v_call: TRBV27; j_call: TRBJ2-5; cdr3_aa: CASSCPEGTGEETQYF
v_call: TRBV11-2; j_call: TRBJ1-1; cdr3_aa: CASRLLGNTEAFF
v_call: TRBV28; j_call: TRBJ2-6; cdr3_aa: CASSLMGQGSGANVLTF
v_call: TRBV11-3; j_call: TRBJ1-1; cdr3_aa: CASSPGVVNTEAFF
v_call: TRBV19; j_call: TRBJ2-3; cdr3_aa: CASSDRAPTDTQYF
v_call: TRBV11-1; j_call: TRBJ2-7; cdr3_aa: CASSREDSLGEQYF
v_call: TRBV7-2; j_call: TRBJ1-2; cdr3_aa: CASRVEGTGDYGYTF
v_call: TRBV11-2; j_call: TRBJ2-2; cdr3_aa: CASSLLFLAGFTGELFF
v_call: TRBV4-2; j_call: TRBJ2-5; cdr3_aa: CASSQVGIMGRLQETQYF
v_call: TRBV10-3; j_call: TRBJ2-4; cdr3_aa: CAISAGTGRENIQYF
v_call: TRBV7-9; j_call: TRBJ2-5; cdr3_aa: CASSLEDRGAHQETQYF
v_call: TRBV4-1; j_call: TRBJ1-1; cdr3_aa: CASSQGSGMNTEAFF
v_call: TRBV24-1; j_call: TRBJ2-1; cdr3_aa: CATSDGRGQGMRFVSEQFF
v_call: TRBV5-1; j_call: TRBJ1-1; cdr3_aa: CASSLARGGGESAFF
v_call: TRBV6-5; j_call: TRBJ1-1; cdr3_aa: CASSTKQGGYTEAFF
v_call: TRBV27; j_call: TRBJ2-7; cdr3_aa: CASSPRLANYEQYF
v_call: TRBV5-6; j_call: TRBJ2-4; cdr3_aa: CASSLRTLLAKNIQYF
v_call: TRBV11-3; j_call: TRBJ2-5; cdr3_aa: CASSGQGLGETQYF
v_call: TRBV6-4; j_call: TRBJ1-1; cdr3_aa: CASQPDPTGWPFF
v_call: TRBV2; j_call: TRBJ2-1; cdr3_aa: CASRVRDRGNNEQFF
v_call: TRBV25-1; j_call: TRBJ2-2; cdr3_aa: CASTESGRVIGELFF
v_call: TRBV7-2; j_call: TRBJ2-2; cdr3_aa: CASSVGTGSGELFF
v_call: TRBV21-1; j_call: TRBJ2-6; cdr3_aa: CASSKGSDRPSGANVLTF
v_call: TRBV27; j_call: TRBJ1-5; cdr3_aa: CASRRQLNQPQHF
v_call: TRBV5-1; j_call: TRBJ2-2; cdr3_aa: CASSVRTGASGELFF
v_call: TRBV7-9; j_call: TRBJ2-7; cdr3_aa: CASSEDWYEQYF
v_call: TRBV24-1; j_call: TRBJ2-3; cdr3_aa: CATSEGGRETDTQYF
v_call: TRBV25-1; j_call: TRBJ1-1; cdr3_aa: CATTPAGRDTEAFF
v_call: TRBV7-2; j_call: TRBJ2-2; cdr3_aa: CASSFFGGANTGELFF
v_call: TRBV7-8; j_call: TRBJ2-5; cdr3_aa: CASSDMETQYF
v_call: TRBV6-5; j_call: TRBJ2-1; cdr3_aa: CASGRGTRGHGEQFF
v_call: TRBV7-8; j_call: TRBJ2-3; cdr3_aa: CASSLSRTSEADTQYF
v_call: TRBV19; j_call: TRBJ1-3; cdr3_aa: CASGPTPASGNTIYF
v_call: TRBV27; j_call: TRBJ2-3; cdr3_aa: CASSLIKRGGPSDTQYF
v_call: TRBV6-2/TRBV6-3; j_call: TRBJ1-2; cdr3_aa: CASSYSMGDGYTF
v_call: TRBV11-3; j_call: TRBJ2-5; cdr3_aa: CASSSRDQETQYF